This T cell receptor beta chain appears in the sequencing data of a study of T cells after yellow fever vaccination. As for the study in general: Any fraction with a low cell number was prepared using SMART-Seq v4 Ultra Low Input. Study outcomes and limitations: Relatively few clonotypes were ones that appeared in both CD4 and CD8 compartments. Subsequent to the booster, the majority of primary-vaccination clones reappeared (about 97% CD4, 88% CD8).

This clonotype was seen many times. Antigen specificity is unknown. Germline values: CDR1 PRHDT, CDR2 FYEKMQ (reference sequence). V was clipped by 5 bases and J by 3 bases; unmatched bases: 7. The CDR3 is 15 amino acids. MiXCR was run by TCRdb on the 5' RACE reads, yielding one entry per CDR3 protein. The table records hundreds of thousands of distinct CDR3 sequences, about 14% of them present only once. The genes are TRBV13 and TRBJ2-7; 10 bases map to TRBD1. The sequences come from PBMCs, collected on the day of the yellow fever booster vaccination. The receptor was derived from a man under 40 who received the YFV17D yellow fever vaccine. This CDR3 reads CASSPGTGAGYEQYF. The CDR3 region has the DNA TGTGCCAGCAGCCCGGGGACAGGGGCTGGCTACGAGCAGTACTTC.